This T cell receptor beta chain was retrieved from a study of monozygotic twins with inflammatory bowel disease. This CDR3 contains 15 residues. The germline CDR1 and CDR2 sequences are SGHAT and FQNNGV. Per sample, reverse transcription was split into eight reactions. UMIs that included a 6-nucleotide sample barcode were added by template switching, which took place during cDNA synthesis. Amplification of TCRalpha and TCRbeta cDNA involved two nested PCRs that ran for roughly 15 and 9 cycles. TCRdb re-called the 5' RACE reads and catalogs CDR3 proteins one per entry, DNA excluded. Its table lists under 45,000 distinct CDR3 sequences.

The clonotype was recovered from a human donor with ulcerative colitis or Crohn's disease, or a healthy co-twin of an affected twin (not recorded which). The sequenced sample consisted of blood. V gene TRBV11-2 combines with J gene TRBJ2-2; no DNA is available, so the TRBD2 call from TCRdb remains unchecked. This CDR3 is CASSPGTRGAGELFF.